What follows are 24 T cell receptor beta chains derived from one specimen sequenced in a study of cytomegalovirus exposure and HLA in healthy donors. Measured with immunoSEQ multiplex PCR; TCRdb has only the in-frame clones, and not every one. The sample yields roughly 280,000 clones, 65% to 90% seen once. Sequencing input: PBMCs. These receptors all come from a woman aged 18 to 35 in good health and CMV-seronegative.

The chain carries TRBV2 and TRBJ2-7, with TRBD1 matching over 8 bases. Germline lookup yields CDR1 SNHLY and CDR2 FYNNEI. CDR3 length equals 14 residues. Germline trimming cut 7 bases from V and 2 bases from J; bases unmatched to any gene: 7. CDR3 in DNA: TGTGCCAGCACCGACCGGGACAGGACCTACGAGCAGTACTTC. Its protein product is CASTDRDRTYEQYF.

The chain couples TRBV30 to TRBJ1-2; 7 bases agree with TRBD1. The germline CDR1 and CDR2 sequences are GTSNPN and SVGIG (reference sequence). The length of the CDR3 is 17 residues. V lost 0 bases, J lost 0 bases, and 10 bases stayed unmatched. The DNA for the CDR3 is TGTGCCTGGAGTGTCAGTACAAGTACAGGGGCTAACTATGGCTACACCTTC. Translating it yields CAWSVSTSTGANYGYTF.

The V call is TRBV7-9, the J call TRBJ1-2; D unresolved. Trimming shortened V by 0 bases and J by 3 bases, and 8 bases separated the two germline ends. The CDR3 consists of 14 residues. Germline V gene data show CDR1 as SEHNR and CDR2 as FQNEAQ (reference sequence). For the CDR3, the DNA is TGTGCCAGCAGCTTAGCCGTGGCAGACTATGGCTACACCTTC. It is translated as CASSLAVADYGYTF.

V usage is TRBV18 and J usage is TRBJ1-1; the D gene is possibly TRBD1 (5 bases). Germline CDR1 and CDR2: KGHSH and LQKENI. Trimming took 3 bases from V and 6 from J, leaving 11 bases between them. The CDR3 is 13 amino acids. CDR3 residues: CASSPSRGAEAFF. The CDR3 DNA is TGTGCCAGCTCACCGAGTAGGGGCGCTGAAGCTTTCTTT.

The J gene is TRBJ2-6, the V gene TRBV29-1; possibly TRBD1 for D (6 bases). Looked up from germline, CDR1 is SQVTM and CDR2 is ANQGSEA. V was clipped by 6 bases and J by 3 bases, with 18 bases between them. This CDR3 has 16 residues. The CDR3 is CSVSGHTSGGANVLTF. CDR3 DNA: TGCAGCGTATCGGGACATACGAGCGGTGGGGCCAACGTCCTGACTTTC.

J is TRBJ2-1 and V is TRBV29-1, with TRBD2 identical over 14 bases. Per germline, CDR1 SQVTM and CDR2 ANQGSEA. The CDR3 runs 13 residues. CDR3 nucleotides: TGCCTGACTAGCGGGGGGGGTACTGGAGAGCAGTTCTTC. Translated: CLTSGGGTGEQFF.

The V gene is TRBV7-9, the J gene TRBJ2-7; D is ambiguous. The V end lost 8 bases, the J end lost 1 base, and 15 bases lay between the germline ends. CDR1 SEHNR and CDR2 FQNEAQ come from the germline V gene (reference sequence). There are 14 residues in the CDR3. Written as DNA, the CDR3 is TGTGCCAGCGAGGCATCTGGTGGTTCCTACGAGCAGTACTTC. Translated, it gives CASEASGGSYEQYF.

The rearrangement joins TRBV4-2 to TRBJ1-5, with 8 bases lining up with TRBD1. Germline CDR1 reads LGHNA; CDR2 reads YNFKEQ. The junction had 2 bases not matched to a gene; V was cut back by 1 base and J by 3 bases. This CDR3 has 15 amino acids. This CDR3 reads CASSQAGGFNQPQHF. The CDR3 DNA is TGTGCCAGCAGCCAAGCAGGGGGCTTCAATCAGCCCCAGCATTTT.

The sample holds one count of this clone. The chain joins TRBV9 to TRBJ2-1; TRBD2 agrees at 12 bases. Trimming took 0 bases from V and 0 from J; bases not matched to a gene: 7. Looked up from germline, CDR1 is SGDLS and CDR2 is YYNGEE. The CDR3 runs to 19 residues. As DNA, the CDR3 is TGTGCCAGCAGCGTAGGATCTACTAGCGGGGGGCGCTCCTACAATGAGCAGTTCTTC. It codes for CASSVGSTSGGRSYNEQFF.

This chain connects TRBV5-1 to TRBJ2-2; 9 bases are a match to TRBD2. The V segment lost 5 bases and the J segment 1 base; nucleotides outside the gene matches: 3. The CDR3 is made up of 15 amino acids. Germline CDR1 and CDR2: SGHRS and YFSETQ. This CDR3 reads CASSHSGGNTGELFF. CDR3 coding DNA: TGCGCCAGCAGTCATAGCGGGGGGAACACCGGGGAGCTGTTTTTT.

This chain connects TRBV6-1 to TRBJ2-7; the match to TRBD1 covers 11 bases. CDR1 MNHNS and CDR2 SASEGT come from the germline V gene. The CDR3 covers 14 residues. J was trimmed by 2 bases and V by 8 bases; bases with no gene match: 5. The CDR3 nucleotides read TGTGCCAGCCCAACGGGACAGGGGGCCTACGAGCAGTACTTC. As protein: CASPTGQGAYEQYF.

V usage is TRBV30 and J usage is TRBJ1-6; unclear D gene. The CDR3 has 13 amino acids. The germline CDR1 and CDR2 sequences are GTSNPN and SVGIG (reference sequence). Trimming left V 1 base short and J 5 bases short, with 6 bases between. The CDR3 region has the DNA TGTGCCTGGAGTGCCTCGGATAATTCACCCCTCCACTTT. Residues: CAWSASDNSPLHF.

The V gene is TRBV6-1, the J gene TRBJ2-7, with D hard to call. Per the germline V gene, CDR1 is MNHNS and CDR2 is SASEGT. Between the trimmed V and J ends, which lost 2 bases and 0 bases, there was a span of 8 bases. The CDR3 is made up of 14 amino acids. The CDR3 loop reads CASSERVISYEQYF. The CDR3 DNA is TGTGCCAGCAGTGAACGGGTAATCTCCTACGAGCAGTACTTC.

The J gene is TRBJ2-1, the V gene TRBV5-4; TRBD2 agrees at 9 bases. V trimming: 1 base; J trimming: 5 bases; junction bases outside the gene matches: 4. This CDR3 spans 15 amino acids. The germline V gene has CDR1 SGHNT and CDR2 YYREEE (reference sequence). The CDR3 DNA sequence: TGTGCCAGCAGCTTGTTTAGCGGGGGCAACAATGAGCAGTTCTTC. It codes for CASSLFSGGNNEQFF.

This chain links TRBV21-1 with TRBJ2-7; the table's D call of TRBD2 was not tested on the DNA. TRBV21-1 is reported as a pseudogene. This CDR3 is 12 amino acids long. The CDR3 sequence is CASSYSPYEQYF. The CDR3 DNA follows: TGTGCCAGCAGCTATTCCCCCTACGAGCAGTACTTC.

This clone was detected many times. The rearrangement joins TRBV29-1 to TRBJ2-3; the match to TRBD2 covers 14 bases. The CDR3 has 17 amino acids. Trimming took 6 bases from V and 6 from J; bases not matched to a gene: 14. Germline-derived CDR1 and CDR2 are SQVTM and ANQGSEA. The CDR3 nucleotides read TGCAGCGTCCGAGGGACTAGCGGGAGCCTGCGTGGGGATACGCAGTATTTT. As protein: CSVRGTSGSLRGDTQYF.

CDR3 loop: CSVSGTGVLSGYTF. The CDR3 coding sequence is TGCAGCGTTTCCGGGACAGGGGTACTATCCGGCTACACCTTC. This chain links TRBV29-1 with TRBJ1-2; 10 positions agree with TRBD1. Trimming removed 5 bases from V and 8 bases from J; junction bases left unmatched: 11. CDR3 length equals 14 residues. Germline V lookup: CDR1 SQVTM, CDR2 ANQGSEA.

This clone showed up just once. The rearrangement joins TRBV4-3 to TRBJ1-1; D ambiguous. V was clipped by 1 base and J by 6 bases, with 6 bases between them. Germline CDR1 is LGHNA and CDR2 is YSLEER. The CDR3 has 12 amino acids. The CDR3 DNA reads as TGCGCCAGCAGCCAAGGGCTCGCTGAAGCTTTCTTT. Its protein is CASSQGLAEAFF.

This chain links TRBV10-2 with TRBJ2-7; 8 positions agree with TRBD2. The V and J ends lost 2 bases and 5 bases, in that order; junction bases with no gene match: 11. Germline-derived CDR1 and CDR2 are WSHSY and SAAADI. This CDR3 contains 16 residues. The CDR3 DNA reads TGCGCCAGCAGTGAGCCGGGACTAGACAAACCCCACGAGCAGTACTTC. Translating gives CASSEPGLDKPHEQYF.

V is TRBV27 and J is TRBJ2-7; TRBD1 matches at 9 bases. The CDR3 is 15 amino acids. CDR1 and CDR2 (germline): MNHEY, SMNVEV (reference sequence). V trimming: 7 bases; J trimming: 0 bases; junction bases outside the gene matches: 7. For the CDR3, the DNA is TGTGCCAGCAATCCAACAGGGGGCCTCTCCTACGAGCAGTACTTC. Its protein is CASNPTGGLSYEQYF.

The chain couples TRBV4-3 to TRBJ2-3, with D perhaps TRBD1 (6 bases). Germline CDR1 LGHNA, CDR2 YSLEER. The CDR3 extends over 15 amino acids. Trimming took 3 bases from V and 4 from J, leaving 14 bases between them. This chain's CDR3 is CASSQQDRGADTQYF. The CDR3 bases are TGCGCCAGCAGCCAGCAGGACAGAGGGGCAGATACGCAGTATTTT.

This clone was detected once. The chain uses TRBV27 and TRBJ1-1; D possibly corresponds to TRBD1 (6 bases). This CDR3 has 15 amino acids. CDR1 and CDR2 from the germline V gene are MNHEY and SMNVEV (reference sequence). The V and J ends lost 3 bases and 0 bases respectively, with 11 bases between them. As DNA, the CDR3 is TGTGCCAGCAGTTTGCAGGGGTTCATGAACACTGAAGCTTTCTTT. This translates into CASSLQGFMNTEAFF.

This sequence joins TRBV6-4 and TRBJ2-1, with 11 bases fitting TRBD2. This CDR3 comprises 15 residues. V was pared by 8 bases and J by 4 bases, with 7 bases of the junction left unmatched. Germline assignment: CDR1 MRHNA and CDR2 SNTAGT. CDR3 nucleotides: TGTGCCAGCCGGAATCTAGCGGGAGGTTACAATGAGCAGTTCTTC. Protein: CASRNLAGGYNEQFF.

This chain joins TRBV5-4 and TRBJ1-4, with D tentatively TRBD1 (5 bases). V lost 1 base to trimming and J lost 7 bases, with 17 bases between them. This CDR3 has 16 amino acids. Germline CDR1 is SGHNT and CDR2 is YYREEE (reference sequence). The CDR3 protein is CASSLMDEGAGEKLFF. The CDR3 coding sequence is TGTGCCAGCAGCTTGATGGATGAAGGGGCAGGTGAAAAACTGTTTTTT.